This TCR beta chain was captured in a study of blood T cell repertoires in COVID-19. As for the study in general: Sites across the United States, Italy and Spain contributed samples from acute and convalescent COVID-19. Sources were T cells, B-cell-depleted T cells, or PBMCs; the material itself was cDNA or gDNA.

Original handling: Reference gene primer amplification gave nucleated cell count estimates. TCRdb keeps only in-frame clones here, not all; method: immunoSEQ multiplex PCR. V, J and clone size are taken as reported in that table, and D and trimming were inferred from the DNA itself. Counted here are 130,000 or so clones, more than 75% occurring once; the ten biggest clones make up 1.5%. The V segment lost 0 bases and the J segment 5 bases; nucleotides outside the gene matches: 11. The CDR3 covers 19 residues. Germline V gives CDR1 WSHSY, CDR2 SAAADI. The source is a human donor in a cohort sampled during active COVID-19. The V and J genes are TRBV10-2 and TRBJ2-3; TRBD2 aligns across 13 bases. The sequencing sample was made of peripheral blood. As DNA, the CDR3 is TGCGCCAGCAGTGAGTCGAGTCGGACTAGCGGGAGAGGGGGAGATACGCAGTATTTT. Translation: CASSESSRTSGRGGDTQYF.